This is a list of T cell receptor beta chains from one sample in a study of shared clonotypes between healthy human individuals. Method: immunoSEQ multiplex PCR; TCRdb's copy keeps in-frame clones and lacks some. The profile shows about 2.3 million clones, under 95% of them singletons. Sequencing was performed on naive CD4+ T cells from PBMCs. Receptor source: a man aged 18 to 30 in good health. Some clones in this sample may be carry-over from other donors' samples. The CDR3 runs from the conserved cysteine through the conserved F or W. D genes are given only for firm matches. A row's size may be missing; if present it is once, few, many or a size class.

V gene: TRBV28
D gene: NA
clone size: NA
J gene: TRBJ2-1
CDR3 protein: CASNPGISSYNEQFF
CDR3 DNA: TGTGCCAGCAACCCCGGGATCAGCTCCTACAATGAGCAGTTCTTC

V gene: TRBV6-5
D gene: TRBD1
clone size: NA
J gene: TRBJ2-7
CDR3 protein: CASSYSGQGSYEQYF
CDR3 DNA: TGTGCCAGCAGTTACTCCGGACAGGGCTCCTACGAGCAGTACTTC

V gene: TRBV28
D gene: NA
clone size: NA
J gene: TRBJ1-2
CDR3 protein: CASSRRRYGYTF
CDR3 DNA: TGTGCCAGCAGTCGTCGAAGGTATGGCTACACCTTC

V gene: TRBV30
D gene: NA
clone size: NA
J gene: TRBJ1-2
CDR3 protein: CAWSVHSSFNYGYTF
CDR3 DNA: TGTGCCTGGAGTGTACACAGCTCCTTTAACTATGGCTACACCTTC

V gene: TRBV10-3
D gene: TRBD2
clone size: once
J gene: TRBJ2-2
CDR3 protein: CAIKTSGSSGELFF
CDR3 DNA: TGTGCCATCAAGACTAGCGGGAGTTCGGGGGAGCTGTTTTTT

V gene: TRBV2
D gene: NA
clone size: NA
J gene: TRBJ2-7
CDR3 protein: CASSRVFSSYEQYF
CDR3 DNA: TGTGCCAGCAGCCGGGTGTTCTCCTCCTACGAGCAGTACTTC

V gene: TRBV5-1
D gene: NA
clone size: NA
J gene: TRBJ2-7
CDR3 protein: CASAASAGSSYEQYF
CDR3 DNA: TGCGCCAGCGCTGCATCAGCGGGCAGCTCCTACGAGCAGTACTTC

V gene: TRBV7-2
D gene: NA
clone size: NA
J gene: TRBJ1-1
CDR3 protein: CASSFMLNTEAFF
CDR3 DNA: TGTGCCAGCAGCTTTATGTTAAACACTGAAGCTTTCTTT

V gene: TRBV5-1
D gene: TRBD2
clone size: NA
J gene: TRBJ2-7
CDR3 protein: CASSSLAGGPGEQYF
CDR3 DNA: TGCGCCAGCAGCTCCCTAGCGGGAGGGCCCGGCGAGCAGTACTTC

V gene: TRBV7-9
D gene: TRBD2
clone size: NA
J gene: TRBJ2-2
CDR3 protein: CASSHRLAGGPSVTGELFF
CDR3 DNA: TGTGCCAGCAGCCACCGACTAGCGGGAGGGCCCTCGGTCACCGGGGAGCTGTTTTTT

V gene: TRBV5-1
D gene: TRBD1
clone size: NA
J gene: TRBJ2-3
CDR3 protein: CASSFSGQGSDTQYF
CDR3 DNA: TGCGCCAGCAGCTTCTCCGGACAGGGGTCAGATACGCAGTATTTT

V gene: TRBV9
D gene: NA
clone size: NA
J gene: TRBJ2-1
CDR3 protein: CASSVAVGAYNEQFF
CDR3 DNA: TGTGCCAGCAGCGTAGCTGTGGGAGCTTACAATGAGCAGTTCTTC

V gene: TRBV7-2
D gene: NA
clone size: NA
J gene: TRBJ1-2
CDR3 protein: CASSALWLERGYTF
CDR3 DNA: TGTGCCAGCAGCGCCCTATGGCTGGAGCGTGGCTACACCTTC

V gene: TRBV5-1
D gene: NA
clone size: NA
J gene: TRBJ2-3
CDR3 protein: CASSLSVDTQYF
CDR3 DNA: TGCGCCAGCAGCTTATCGGTAGATACGCAGTATTTT

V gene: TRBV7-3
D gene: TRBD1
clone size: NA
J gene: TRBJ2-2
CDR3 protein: CASSWDRLNTGELFF
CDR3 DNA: TGTGCCAGCAGCTGGGACAGGTTGAACACCGGGGAGCTGTTTTTT

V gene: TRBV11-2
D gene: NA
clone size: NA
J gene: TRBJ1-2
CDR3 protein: CASSRPGGNYGYTF
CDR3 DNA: TGTGCCAGCAGCCGCCCGGGGGGGAACTATGGCTACACCTTC

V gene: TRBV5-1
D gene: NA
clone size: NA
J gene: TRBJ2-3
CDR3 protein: CASSFATSATDTQYF
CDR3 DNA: TGCGCCAGCAGCTTCGCGACATCCGCCACAGATACGCAGTATTTT

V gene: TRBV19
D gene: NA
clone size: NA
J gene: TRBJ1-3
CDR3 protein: CASSLSRDTGNTIYF
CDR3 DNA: TGTGCCAGTAGTTTGTCCAGGGACACTGGAAACACCATATATTTT

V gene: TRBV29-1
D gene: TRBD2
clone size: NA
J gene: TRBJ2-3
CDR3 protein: CSVEVSLGLAGVSDTQYF
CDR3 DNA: TGCAGCGTTGAAGTCTCATTGGGGCTAGCGGGAGTTTCAGATACGCAGTATTTT

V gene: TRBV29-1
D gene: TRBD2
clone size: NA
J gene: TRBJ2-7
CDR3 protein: CSVAGLAGSSYEQYF
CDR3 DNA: TGCAGCGTTGCTGGCCTAGCGGGCAGCTCCTACGAGCAGTACTTC

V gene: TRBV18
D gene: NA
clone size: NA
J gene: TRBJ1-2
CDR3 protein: CASLLHWRGVRVGGYGYTF
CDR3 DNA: TGTGCCAGCTTACTCCATTGGCGTGGAGTTAGGGTAGGCGGCTATGGCTACACCTTC

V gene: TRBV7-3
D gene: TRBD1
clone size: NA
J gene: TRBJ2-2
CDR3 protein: CASSLTRPGQGITGELFF
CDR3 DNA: TGTGCCAGCAGCTTAACCCGACCGGGACAGGGGATAACCGGGGAGCTGTTTTTT

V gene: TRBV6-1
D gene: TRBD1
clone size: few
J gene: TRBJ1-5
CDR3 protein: CASSEYRGSNQPQHF
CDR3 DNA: TGTGCCAGCAGTGAATACAGGGGATCCAATCAGCCCCAGCATTTT

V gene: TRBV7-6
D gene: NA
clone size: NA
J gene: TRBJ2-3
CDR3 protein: CASSLGGISTDTQYF
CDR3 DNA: TGTGCCAGCAGCTTAGGTGGGATTAGCACAGATACGCAGTATTTT

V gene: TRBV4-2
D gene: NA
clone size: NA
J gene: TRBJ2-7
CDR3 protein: CASSQAYSTAYEQYF
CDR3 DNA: TGTGCCAGCAGCCAAGCCTACTCGACAGCTTACGAGCAGTACTTC

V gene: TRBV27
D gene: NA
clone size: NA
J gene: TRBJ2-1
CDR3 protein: CASSLEGWGDEQFF
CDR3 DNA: TGTGCCAGCAGTTTGGAGGGCTGGGGCGATGAGCAGTTCTTC

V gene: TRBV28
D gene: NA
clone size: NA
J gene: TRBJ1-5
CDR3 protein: CASSLFNQPQHF
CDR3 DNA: TGTGCCAGCAGCTTATTCAATCAGCCCCAGCATTTT

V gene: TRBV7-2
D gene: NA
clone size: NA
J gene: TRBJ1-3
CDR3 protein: CASSLRARNTIYF
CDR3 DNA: TGTGCCAGCAGCCTCAGAGCGAGAAACACCATATATTTT

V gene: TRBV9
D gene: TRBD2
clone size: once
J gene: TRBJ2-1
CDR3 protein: CASSGTSGTSYNEQFF
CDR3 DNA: TGTGCCAGCAGCGGAACTAGCGGTACCTCCTACAATGAGCAGTTCTTC

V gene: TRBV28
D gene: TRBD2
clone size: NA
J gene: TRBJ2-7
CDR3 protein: CASSSPGLAGGGGSYEQYF
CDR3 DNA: TGTGCCAGCAGTTCACCGGGACTAGCGGGAGGGGGAGGCTCCTACGAGCAGTACTTC

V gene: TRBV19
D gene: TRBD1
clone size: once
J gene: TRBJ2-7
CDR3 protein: CASRSGTATYEQYF
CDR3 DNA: TGTGCCAGTCGATCCGGGACAGCGACCTACGAGCAGTACTTC

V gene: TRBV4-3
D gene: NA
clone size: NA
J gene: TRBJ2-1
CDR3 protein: CASSPTAGAARGNEQFF
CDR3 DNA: TGCGCCAGCAGCCCTACGGCGGGGGCGGCCCGGGGCAATGAGCAGTTCTTC

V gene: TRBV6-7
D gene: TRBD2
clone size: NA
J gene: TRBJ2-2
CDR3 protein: CASRIIAGRTARELFF
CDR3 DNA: TGTGCCAGCAGGATAATAGCGGGGCGAACGGCCCGGGAGCTGTTTTTT

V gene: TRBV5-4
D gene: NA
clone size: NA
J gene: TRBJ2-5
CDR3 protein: CASSASGTSYQETQYF
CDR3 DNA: TGTGCCAGCAGCGCCTCCGGGACTTCCTACCAAGAGACCCAGTACTTC

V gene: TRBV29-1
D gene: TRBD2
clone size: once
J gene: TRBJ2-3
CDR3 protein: CSVGVAGADTQYF
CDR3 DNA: TGCAGCGTTGGGGTAGCGGGAGCTGATACGCAGTATTTT

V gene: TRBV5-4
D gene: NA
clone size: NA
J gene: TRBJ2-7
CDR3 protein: CASSFGDGAYEQYF
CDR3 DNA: TGTGCCAGCAGCTTTGGGGACGGAGCCTACGAGCAGTACTTC

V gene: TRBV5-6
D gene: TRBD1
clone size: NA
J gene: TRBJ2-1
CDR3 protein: CASSLAHGTGANEQFF
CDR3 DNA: TGTGCCAGCAGCTTGGCCCACGGGACAGGGGCCAATGAGCAGTTCTTC

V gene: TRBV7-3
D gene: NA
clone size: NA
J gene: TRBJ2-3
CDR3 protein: CASSWGPAGDTQYF
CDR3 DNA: TGTGCCAGCAGCTGGGGACCCGCCGGAGATACGCAGTATTTT

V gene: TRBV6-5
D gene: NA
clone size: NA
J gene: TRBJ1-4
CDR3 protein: CASGARSPPEKLFF
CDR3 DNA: TGTGCCAGCGGGGCAAGGAGCCCGCCTGAAAAACTGTTTTTT

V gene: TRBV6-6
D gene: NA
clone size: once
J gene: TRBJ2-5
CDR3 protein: CASSYPPHGETQYF
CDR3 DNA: TGTGCCAGCAGTTACCCGCCACATGGGGAGACCCAGTACTTC

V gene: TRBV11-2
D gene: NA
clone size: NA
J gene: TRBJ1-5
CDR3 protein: CASSLDLGDQPQHF
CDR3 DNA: TGTGCCAGCAGCTTAGATTTAGGAGACCAGCCCCAGCATTTT

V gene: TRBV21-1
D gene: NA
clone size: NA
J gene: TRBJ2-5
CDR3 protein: CASSKAGTVRETQYF
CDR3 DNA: TGTGCCAGCAGCAAAGCGGGGACGGTCCGGGAGACCCAGTACTTC